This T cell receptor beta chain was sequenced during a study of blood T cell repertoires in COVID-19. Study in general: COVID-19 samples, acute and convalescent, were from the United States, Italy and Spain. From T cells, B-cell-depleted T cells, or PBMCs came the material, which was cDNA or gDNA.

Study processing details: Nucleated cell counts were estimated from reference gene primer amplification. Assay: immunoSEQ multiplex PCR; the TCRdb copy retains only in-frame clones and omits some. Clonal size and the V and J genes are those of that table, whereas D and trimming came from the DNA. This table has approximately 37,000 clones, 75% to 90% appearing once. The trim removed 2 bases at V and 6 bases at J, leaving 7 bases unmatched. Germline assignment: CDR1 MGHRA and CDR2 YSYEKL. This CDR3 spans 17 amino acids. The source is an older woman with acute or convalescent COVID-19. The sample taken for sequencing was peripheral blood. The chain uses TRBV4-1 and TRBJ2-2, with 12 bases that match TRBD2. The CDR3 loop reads CASSQYASGGEAGELFF. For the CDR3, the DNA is TGCGCCAGCAGCCAATACGCTAGCGGGGGGGAGGCCGGGGAGCTGTTTTTT.